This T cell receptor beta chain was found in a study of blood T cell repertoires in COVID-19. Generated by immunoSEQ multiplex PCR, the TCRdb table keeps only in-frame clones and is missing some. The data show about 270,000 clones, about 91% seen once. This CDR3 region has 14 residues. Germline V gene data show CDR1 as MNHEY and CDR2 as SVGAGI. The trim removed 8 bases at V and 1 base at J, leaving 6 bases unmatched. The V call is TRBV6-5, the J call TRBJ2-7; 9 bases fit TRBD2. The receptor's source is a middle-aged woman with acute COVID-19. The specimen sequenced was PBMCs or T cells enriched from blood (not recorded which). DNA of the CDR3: TGTGCCAGCTCGGGACTAGCTCTATCCTACGAGCAGTACGTC. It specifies CASSGLALSYEQYV.